This T cell receptor (beta chain) emerged from a study of T cells in Graves' hyperthyroidism and ophthalmopathy. Notes on the study in general: Peripheral blood also featured most of the thyroid clonotypes expanded above 0.001.

The patients, who ranged from 18 to 65 in age, presented with newly diagnosed hyperthyroidism lasting under 2 months. Pregnant or lactating patients were excluded, as were those with uncontrolled infection or other autoimmune disease. 10 ml fresh peripheral blood yielded the PBMCs. RNA transcripts yielded amplified TCR beta CDR3 regions. A set of HTBI primers served as the primers for a first-round RT-PCR of the TCR CDR3. TCRdb re-analysed the multiplex PCR reads in MiXCR, keeping a single row per CDR3 protein. The table includes a few hundred thousand distinct CDR3 sequences, less than 25% detected once. This clonotype has more than one count but fewer than ten. The antigen remains undetermined. Trimming took 6 bases from V and 7 from J, leaving 15 bases between them. CDR3 length: 13 residues. CDR1 is GTSNPN and CDR2 is SVGIG in the germline V gene (reference sequence).

The sample was blood. The source is a man aged 18 to 29 with Graves' hyperthyroidism. V is TRBV30 and J is TRBJ2-2; either TRBD1 or TRBD2 may supply D (7 bases each). The CDR3 DNA reads TGTGCCTGTTCAGGGGGGGCCGACGGGGAGCTGTTTTTT. Translated: CACSGGADGELFF.